This T cell receptor beta chain comes out of a study of T cell repertoires in cytomegalovirus infection. With regard to this clonotype: Its antigen is currently unknown.

TCRdb fed the reads into MiXCR, producing one record per CDR3 protein. The table lists about 830,000 distinct CDR3 sequences, 30% to 35% of them singletons. Per the germline V gene, CDR1 is SGDLS and CDR2 is YYNGEE. The CDR3 consists of 16 residues. V trimming: 3 bases; J trimming: 0 bases; junction bases outside the gene matches: 6. The specimen comprised cultured CD8+ T cells from PBMCs, sampled from culture after CMV antigen stimulation. The clonotype was recovered from a human donor in good health (CMV status not recorded). Some clones in this sample may be carry-over from other donors' samples. The V call is TRBV9, the J call TRBJ1-1; 9 nucleotides match TRBD1. DNA of the CDR3: TGTGCCAGCAGCGCAGCCGGGACAGGGCTGAACACTGAAGCTTTCTTT. It yields the protein CASSAAGTGLNTEAFF.